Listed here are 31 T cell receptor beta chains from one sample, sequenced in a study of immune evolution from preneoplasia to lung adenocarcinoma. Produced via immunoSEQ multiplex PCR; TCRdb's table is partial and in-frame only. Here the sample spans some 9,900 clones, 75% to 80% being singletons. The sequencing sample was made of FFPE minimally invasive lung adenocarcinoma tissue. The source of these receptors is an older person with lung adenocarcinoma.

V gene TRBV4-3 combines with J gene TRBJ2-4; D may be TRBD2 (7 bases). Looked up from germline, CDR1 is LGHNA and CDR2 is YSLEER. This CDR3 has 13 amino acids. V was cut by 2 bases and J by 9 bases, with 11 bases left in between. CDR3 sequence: CASSQHREGIQYF. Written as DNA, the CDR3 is TGCGCCAGCAGCCAACACAGGGAGGGCATTCAGTACTTC.

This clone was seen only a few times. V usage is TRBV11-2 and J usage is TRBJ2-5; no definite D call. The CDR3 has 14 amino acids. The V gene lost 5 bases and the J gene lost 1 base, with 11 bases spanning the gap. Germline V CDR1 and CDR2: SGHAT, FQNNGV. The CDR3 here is CASSPRQVQETQYF. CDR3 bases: TGTGCCAGCAGCCCGAGACAAGTCCAAGAGACCCAGTACTTC. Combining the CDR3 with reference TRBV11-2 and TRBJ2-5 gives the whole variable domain EAGVAQSPRYKIIEKRQSVAFWCNPISGHATLYWYQQILGQGPKLLIQFQNNGVVDDSQLPKDRFSAERLKGVDSTLKIQPAKLEDSAVYLCASSPRQVQETQYFGPGTRLLVL.

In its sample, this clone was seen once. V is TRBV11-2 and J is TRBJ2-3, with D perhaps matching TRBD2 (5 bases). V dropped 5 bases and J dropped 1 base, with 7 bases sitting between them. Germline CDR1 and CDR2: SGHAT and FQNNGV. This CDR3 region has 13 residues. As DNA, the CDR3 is TGTGCCAGCAGCCCCGGGGGCACAGATACGCAGTATTTT. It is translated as CASSPGGTDTQYF.

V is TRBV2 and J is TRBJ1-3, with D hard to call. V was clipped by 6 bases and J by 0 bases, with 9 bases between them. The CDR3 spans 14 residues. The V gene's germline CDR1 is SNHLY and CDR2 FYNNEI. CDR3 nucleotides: TGTGCCAGCAGGTTACAGAGCTCTGGAAACACCATATATTTT. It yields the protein CASRLQSSGNTIYF.

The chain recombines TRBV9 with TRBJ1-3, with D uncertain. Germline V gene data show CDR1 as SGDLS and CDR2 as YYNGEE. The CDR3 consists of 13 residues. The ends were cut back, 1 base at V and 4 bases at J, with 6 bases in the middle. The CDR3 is CASSVWSGNTIYF. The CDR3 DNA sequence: TGTGCCAGCAGCGTATGGTCCGGAAACACCATATATTTT.

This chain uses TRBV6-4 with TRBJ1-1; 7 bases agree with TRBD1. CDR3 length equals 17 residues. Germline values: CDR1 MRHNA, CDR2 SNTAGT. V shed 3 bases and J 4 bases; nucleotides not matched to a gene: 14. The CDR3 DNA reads TGTGCCAGCAGTGAGGGATTCGAAGGGGGCGAAGGCACTGAAGCTTTCTTT. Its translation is CASSEGFEGGEGTEAFF.

Here the CDR3 DNA reads TGTGCCAGCAGCTTGAACACAGGAATAGTCGGTCAGCCCCAGCATTTT. It codes for CASSLNTGIVGQPQHF. V gene TRBV5-6 combines with J gene TRBJ1-5; D may be TRBD1 (5 bases). V was pared by 1 base and J by 6 bases, with 17 bases between. Germline lookup yields CDR1 SGHDT and CDR2 YYEEEE. The CDR3 covers 16 residues.

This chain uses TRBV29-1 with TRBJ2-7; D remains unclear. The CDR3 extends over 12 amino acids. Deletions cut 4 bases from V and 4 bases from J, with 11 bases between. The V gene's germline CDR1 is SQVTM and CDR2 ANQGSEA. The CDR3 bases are TGCAGCGTTGGGGCCTACGTGTACGAGCAGTACTTC. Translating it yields CSVGAYVYEQYF.

CDR3 coding DNA: TGTGCCAGCAGCTGGTCCTGGACAGGGAACACCGGGGAGCTGTTTTTT. The encoded protein is CASSWSWTGNTGELFF. J is TRBJ2-2 and V is TRBV7-9, with 7 bases identical to TRBD1. Germline assignment: CDR1 SEHNR and CDR2 FQNEAQ (reference sequence). V trimming: 4 bases; J trimming: 1 base; junction bases outside the gene matches: 6. The CDR3 is made up of 16 amino acids.

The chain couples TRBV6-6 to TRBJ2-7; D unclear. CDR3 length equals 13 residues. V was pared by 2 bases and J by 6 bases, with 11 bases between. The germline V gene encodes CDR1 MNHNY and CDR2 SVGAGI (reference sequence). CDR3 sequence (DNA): TGTGCCAGCAGTTACCGCTACGGTCTCGAGCAGTACTTC. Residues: CASSYRYGLEQYF.

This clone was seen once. In nucleotides, the CDR3 is TGTGCCAGCAGCTTAGCCTTACTAGCGGGATTGGGAGGGACCGGGGAGCTGTTTTTT. Protein: CASSLALLAGLGGTGELFF. The chain is built from TRBV7-2 and TRBJ2-2, with 10 bases aligning to TRBD2. The ends lost 0 bases at V and 5 bases at J; junction bases unmatched: 12. CDR3 size: 19 residues. From germline, CDR1 is SGHTA and CDR2 FQGNSA.

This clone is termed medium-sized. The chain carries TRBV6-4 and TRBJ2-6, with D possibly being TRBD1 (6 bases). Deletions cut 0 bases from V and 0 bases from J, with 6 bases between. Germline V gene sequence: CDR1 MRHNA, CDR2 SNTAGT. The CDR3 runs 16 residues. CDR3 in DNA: TGTGCCAGCAGTGACTCGGACAGCTCTGGGGCCAACGTCCTGACTTTC. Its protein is CASSDSDSSGANVLTF.

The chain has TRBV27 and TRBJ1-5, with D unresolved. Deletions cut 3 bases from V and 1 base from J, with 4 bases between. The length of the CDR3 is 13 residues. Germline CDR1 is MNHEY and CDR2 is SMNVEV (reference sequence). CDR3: CASSLGSNQPQHF. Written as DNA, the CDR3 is TGTGCCAGCAGTTTGGGCAGCAATCAGCCCCAGCATTTT.

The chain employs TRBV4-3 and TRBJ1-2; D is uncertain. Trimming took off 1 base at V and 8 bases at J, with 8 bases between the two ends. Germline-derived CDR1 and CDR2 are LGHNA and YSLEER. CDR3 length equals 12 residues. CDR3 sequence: CASSQGVWGYTF. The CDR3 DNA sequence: TGCGCCAGCAGCCAAGGAGTGTGGGGCTACACCTTC.

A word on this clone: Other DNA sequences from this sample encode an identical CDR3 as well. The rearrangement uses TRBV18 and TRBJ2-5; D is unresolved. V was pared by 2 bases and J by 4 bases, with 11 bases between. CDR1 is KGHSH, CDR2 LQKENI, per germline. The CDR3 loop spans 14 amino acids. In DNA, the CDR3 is TGTGCCAGCTCACCAGTGCCAGCTGGAGAGACCCAGTACTTC. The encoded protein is CASSPVPAGETQYF.

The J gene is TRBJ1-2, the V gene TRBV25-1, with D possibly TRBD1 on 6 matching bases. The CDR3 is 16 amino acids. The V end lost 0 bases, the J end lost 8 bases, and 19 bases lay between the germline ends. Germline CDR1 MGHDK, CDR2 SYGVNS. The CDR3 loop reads CASSEYNRVSLGGYTF. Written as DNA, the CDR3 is TGTGCCAGCAGTGAATATAACAGGGTATCTCTGGGGGGCTACACCTTC.

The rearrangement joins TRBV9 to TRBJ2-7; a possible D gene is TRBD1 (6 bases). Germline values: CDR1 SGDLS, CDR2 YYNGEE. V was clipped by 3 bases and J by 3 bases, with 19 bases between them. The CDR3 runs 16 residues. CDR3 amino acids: CASSAHLDSTLYEQYF. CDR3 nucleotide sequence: TGTGCCAGCAGCGCCCACCTGGACAGTACCCTCTACGAGCAGTACTTC. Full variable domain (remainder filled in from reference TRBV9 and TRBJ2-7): DSGVTQTPKHLITATGQRVTLRCSPRSGDLSVYWYQQSLDQGLQFLIQYYNGEERAKGNILERFSAQQFPDLHSELNLSSLELGDSALYFCASSAHLDSTLYEQYFGPGTRLTVT.

This CDR3 is CASNGGLEYNSPLHF. The CDR3 region has the DNA TGTGCCAGCAATGGGGGCCTGGAGTATAATTCACCCCTCCACTTT. The V and J genes are TRBV6-1 and TRBJ1-6; D perhaps matches TRBD1 (6 bases). CDR1 is MNHNS, CDR2 SASEGT, per germline. This CDR3 has 15 amino acids. V lost 7 bases and J lost 4, with 14 bases in between.

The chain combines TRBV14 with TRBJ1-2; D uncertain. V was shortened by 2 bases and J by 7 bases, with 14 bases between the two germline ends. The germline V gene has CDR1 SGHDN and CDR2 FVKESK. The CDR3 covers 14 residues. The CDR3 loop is CASSQQTGVGGYTF. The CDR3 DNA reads TGTGCCAGCAGCCAACAAACCGGGGTCGGTGGCTACACCTTC.

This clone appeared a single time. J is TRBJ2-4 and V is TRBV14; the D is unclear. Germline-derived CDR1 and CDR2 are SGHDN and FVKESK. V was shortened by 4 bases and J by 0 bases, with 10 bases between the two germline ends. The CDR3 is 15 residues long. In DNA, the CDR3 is TGTGCCAGCAGCCGGCTGGGGTTAGCCAAAAACATTCAGTACTTC. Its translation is CASSRLGLAKNIQYF.

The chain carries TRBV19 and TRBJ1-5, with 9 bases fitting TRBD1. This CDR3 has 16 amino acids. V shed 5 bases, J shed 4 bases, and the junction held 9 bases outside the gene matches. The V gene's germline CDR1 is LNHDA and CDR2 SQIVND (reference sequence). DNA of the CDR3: TGTGCCAGTAGTTCCCAAGTGACAGGGGGAAATCAGCCCCAGCATTTT. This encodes CASSSQVTGGNQPQHF.

For the CDR3, the DNA is TGTGCCAGCAGCTTAGCCGCCACAGGGAATGAGCAGTTCTTC. The encoded protein is CASSLAATGNEQFF. The V and J genes are TRBV7-6 and TRBJ2-1; D might be TRBD1 (6 bases). The CDR3 spans 14 residues. With 0 bases removed from V and 7 bases from J, the gap between germline ends came to 10 bases. Germline V gives CDR1 SGHVS, CDR2 FNYEAQ.

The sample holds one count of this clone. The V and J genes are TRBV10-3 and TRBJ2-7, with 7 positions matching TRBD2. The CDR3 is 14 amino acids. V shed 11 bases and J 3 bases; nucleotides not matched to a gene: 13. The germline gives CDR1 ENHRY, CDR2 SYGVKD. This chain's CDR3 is CASRNGLDSYEQYF. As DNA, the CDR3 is TGTGCCTCAAGAAACGGACTAGACAGCTACGAGCAGTACTTC.

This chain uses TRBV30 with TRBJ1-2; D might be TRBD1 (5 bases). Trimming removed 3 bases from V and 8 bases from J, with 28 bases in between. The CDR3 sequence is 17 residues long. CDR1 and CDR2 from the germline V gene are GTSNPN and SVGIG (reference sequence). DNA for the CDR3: TGTGCCTGGAGCCCGGGGCAGAGTGGGCTTGCGGGTGGGGGCTACACCTTC. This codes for CAWSPGQSGLAGGGYTF. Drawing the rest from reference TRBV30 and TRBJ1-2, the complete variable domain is SQTIHQWPATLVQPVGSPLSLECTVEGTSNPNLYWYRQAAGRGLQLLFYSVGIGQISSEVPQNLSASRPQDRQFILSSKKLLLSDSGFYLCAWSPGQSGLAGGGYTFGSGTRLTVV.

The CDR3 DNA reads TGTGCCAGCAGCCACCGACTAGCGGGGGCCTACGAGCAGTACTTC. It encodes CASSHRLAGAYEQYF. The V and J genes are TRBV7-9 and TRBJ2-7, with 12 bases that match TRBD2. V dropped 5 bases and J dropped 2; count of bases not matched to a gene: 4. Per germline, CDR1 SEHNR and CDR2 FQNEAQ (reference sequence). The CDR3 runs to 15 residues. The full variable domain, rest sourced from reference TRBV7-9 and TRBJ2-7, is DTGVSQNPRHKITKRGQNVTFRCDPISEHNRLYWYRQTLGQGPEFLTYFQNEAQLEKSRLLSDRFSAERPKGSFSTLEIQRTEQGDSAMYLCASSHRLAGAYEQYFGPGTRLTVT.

The CDR3 coding sequence is TGTGCCTGGAGTGTACCGCCGGGACTAGCGGGGACCCTAGCCAAAAACATTCAGTACTTC. Residues: CAWSVPPGLAGTLAKNIQYF. The chain combines TRBV30 with TRBJ2-4, with TRBD2 matching 13 bases. Germline loops: CDR1 GTSNPN, CDR2 SVGIG (reference sequence). The CDR3 is made up of 20 amino acids. The J segment lost 0 bases and the V segment lost 0 bases, leaving 11 bases of the junction unmatched.

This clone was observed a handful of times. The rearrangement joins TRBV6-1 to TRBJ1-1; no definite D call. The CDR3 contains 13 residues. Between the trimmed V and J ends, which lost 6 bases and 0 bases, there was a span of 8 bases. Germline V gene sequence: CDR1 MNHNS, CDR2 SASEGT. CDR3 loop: CASSSRLNTEAFF. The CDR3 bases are TGTGCCAGCAGCTCCAGATTGAACACTGAAGCTTTCTTT.

The CDR3 is CASSEEYRGRTDTQYF. Written as DNA, the CDR3 is TGTGCCAGCAGTGAAGAGTATAGGGGGCGCACAGATACGCAGTATTTT. The chain combines TRBV6-1 with TRBJ2-3; 7 bases fit TRBD1. The length of the CDR3 is 16 residues. Germline loops: CDR1 MNHNS, CDR2 SASEGT. The V gene end was trimmed by 1 base and the J gene end by 1 base; junction bases not matched to a gene: 5.

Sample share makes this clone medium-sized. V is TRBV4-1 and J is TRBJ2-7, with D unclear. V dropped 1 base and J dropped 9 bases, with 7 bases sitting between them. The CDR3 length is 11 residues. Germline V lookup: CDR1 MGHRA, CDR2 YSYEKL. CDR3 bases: TGCGCCAGCAGCCAAGGGAGTCGGCAGTACTTC. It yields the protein CASSQGSRQYF.

CDR3 bases: TGTGCCAGCAGAACAGGGGATGGTTGGAACTATGGCTACACCTTC. Its translation is CASRTGDGWNYGYTF. V gene TRBV6-6 combines with J gene TRBJ1-2; 7 bases are a match to TRBD1. The CDR3 runs 15 residues. The germline gives CDR1 MNHNY, CDR2 SVGAGI (reference sequence). V was pared by 6 bases and J by 2 bases, with 9 bases of the junction left unmatched.

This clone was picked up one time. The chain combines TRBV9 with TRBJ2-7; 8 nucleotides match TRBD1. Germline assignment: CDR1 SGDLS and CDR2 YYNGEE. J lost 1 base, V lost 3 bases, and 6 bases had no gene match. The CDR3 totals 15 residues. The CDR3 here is CASSAGQGRSYEQYF. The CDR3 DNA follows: TGTGCCAGCAGCGCAGGACAGGGAAGGTCCTACGAGCAGTACTTC.